This TCR beta chain was retrieved from a study of T-cell reconstitution after alpha-beta-depleted transplantation in children (TCRdb year 2016). Study-wide context: T-cell immune reconstitution after TCRalphabeta/CD19-depleted allogeneic hematopoietic cell transplantation in children was quantitatively tracked in the study by means of TCR repertoire profiling.

About this clonotype itself: No antigen is known for it. No base quality information exists; no much larger clone differs at one position.

What this sample's treatment or condition label stands for: allogeneic hematopoietic cell transplantation with graft depleted of TCRalphabeta T cells and CD19 B cells. TCRalphabeta/CD19-depleted allogeneic hematopoietic cell grafts were given to the transplant recipients, all of whom were children. What the research found in general, with its limitations: In some patients, high TCRbeta diversity at day 60 was attributed to recipient T cells and intrathymic progenitors that had survived conditioning. The frequencies of hyperexpanded clones fell over the following months, and after one year, T-cell counts and TCRbeta diversity were mostly attributed to newly produced T cells. Apparently early alphabetaT-cell count recovery about two months after transplant reportedly relied on only several hundred rapidly expanded clones derived from non-depleted graft cells.

The library was produced with PCR. This sample was sequenced with an Illumina HiSeq 2500. Molecular barcoding was employed in the preparation of TCR libraries, with unique molecular identifiers being used to normalize TCRbeta repertoire quantification. The public reads were run again by TCRdb, first through fastp at Q25 and then through MiXCR, and only productive beta chains were kept. Rows with a matching CDR3 protein are joined into one entry that keeps the most common DNA and genes. For this sample the table gives 440,000 or so distinct CDR3 sequences, of which over 40% were detected only once. The ten biggest clones cover roughly a quarter of the sample. This specimen consisted of PBMCs, obtained before TCRalphabeta/CD19-depleted stem cell transplant. The origin of this receptor is a girl aged 2 to 10 with aplastic anemia, due to receive a stem cell transplant.

The DNA sequence reads TGTGCCAGCAGCTTAGAAAGGGGCCGCGGCAATCAGCCCCAGCATTTT. Its product reads: CASSLERGRGNQPQHF. This sequence uses TRBV7-2 and TRBJ1-5; TRBD1 is perhaps the D gene, given 5 matching bases. CDR1 is given as SGHTA and CDR2 as FQGNSA, both from the germline V gene. Trimming removed 1 base from V and 2 bases from J, leaving 12 bases between the germline ends. The CDR3 runs 16 residues from the cysteine to the phenylalanine. Here the CDR3 DNA is all that survives: 48 bases in frame from base 1.